This T cell receptor (beta chain) was obtained from a study of post-analysis software for immune sequencing data. Study context: The disease courses spanned relapsing-remitting, secondary progressive and progressive-relapsing forms of multiple sclerosis.

The CDR3 runs to 14 residues. Germline V gene sequence: CDR1 SGHRS, CDR2 YFSETQ. Study outcomes and limitations: When patients were compared with controls, a handful of TRBV segments were more frequent, TRBV5-6, TRBV5-1 and TRBV20-1 among them. Normalized Chao1 diversity in multiple sclerosis patients fell significantly below that of controls.

Unique molecular identifiers tagged the TCR beta cDNA libraries. Each CDR3 protein is one row after TCRdb ran MiXCR on the PCR reads. The sample yields 820,000 or so distinct CDR3 sequences, approximately 50% seen once. This clonotype was found a few times. Its cognate antigen is unknown. This TCR derives from a girl aged 5 to 17 with multiple sclerosis. The sequenced material came from blood. The chain recombines TRBV5-1 with TRBJ2-5, with TRBD2 matching 10 bases. With the DNA end fitting TRBJ2-7 better, the J assignment may be wrong. The CDR3 sequence: CASSLQREGYEQYF. In DNA, the CDR3 is TGCGCCAGCAGCTTGCAGCGGGAGGGCTACGAGCAGTACTTC.